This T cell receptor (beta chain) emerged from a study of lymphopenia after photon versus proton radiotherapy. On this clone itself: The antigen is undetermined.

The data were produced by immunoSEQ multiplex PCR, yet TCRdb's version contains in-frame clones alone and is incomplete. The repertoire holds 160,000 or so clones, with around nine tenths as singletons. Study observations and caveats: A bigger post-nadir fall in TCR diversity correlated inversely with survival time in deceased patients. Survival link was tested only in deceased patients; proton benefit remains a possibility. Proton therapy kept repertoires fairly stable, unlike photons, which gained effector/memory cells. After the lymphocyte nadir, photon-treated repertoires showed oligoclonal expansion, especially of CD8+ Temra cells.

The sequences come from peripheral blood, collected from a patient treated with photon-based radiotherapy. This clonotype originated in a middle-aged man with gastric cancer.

The CDR3: CASSLDGGVAGNTIYF. Written as DNA, the CDR3 is TGCGCCAGCAGCTTGGATGGCGGGGTAGCCGGAAACACCATATATTTT. V usage is TRBV5-1 and J usage is TRBJ1-3; no clear D gene. This CDR3 has 16 residues. Germline assignment: CDR1 SGHRS and CDR2 YFSETQ. V lost 0 bases to trimming and J lost 4 bases, with 14 bases between them.